These 24 T cell receptor beta chains were all obtained from the same sample, sequenced in a study of CD8 T cells in ankylosing spondylitis. MiXCR, run by TCRdb on the 5' RACE reads, gives a single entry per CDR3 protein. Of 350,000 to 450,000 distinct CDR3 sequences listed, roughly 20% are singletons. The material sequenced was blood, either unsorted or a sorted T cell fraction (not recorded which). The receptors originated from a male donor with ankylosing spondylitis or in good health (not recorded which).

This clonotype was counted ten times or more. This chain connects TRBV14 to TRBJ1-5, with 7 bases that match TRBD1. V gave up 4 bases and J gave up 3 bases; unmatched junction bases: 12. This CDR3 region has 17 residues. Germline lookup yields CDR1 SGHDN and CDR2 FVKESK. CDR3 loop: CASSRPPRQGNNQPQHF. CDR3 sequence (DNA): TGTGCCAGCAGCCGCCCACCCAGACAGGGAAACAATCAGCCCCAGCATTTT.

This clonotype was seen a handful of times. The rearrangement uses TRBV6-5 and TRBJ2-3, with 9 nucleotides matching TRBD2. Germline V lookup: CDR1 MNHEY, CDR2 SVGAGI. The length of the CDR3 is 17 residues. V was clipped by 0 bases and J by 0 bases; unmatched bases: 4. The DNA of the CDR3 is TGTGCCAGCAGTTACTCAAGAAGCGGGGGGAGCACAGATACGCAGTATTTT. The encoded protein is CASSYSRSGGSTDTQYF.

This clonotype has just a few counts. This chain joins TRBV6-5 and TRBJ2-7, with D perhaps given as TRBD1 or TRBD2 (6 bases each). This CDR3 spans 14 amino acids. Between the trimmed V and J ends, which lost 0 bases and 7 bases, there was a span of 13 bases. Per germline, CDR1 MNHEY and CDR2 SVGAGI. The CDR3 nucleotides are TGTGCCAGCAGTTACTCGTCCGGGGGCGAAGAGCAGTACTTC. Encoded protein: CASSYSSGGEEQYF.

V gene TRBV15 combines with J gene TRBJ2-7; 12 bases align to TRBD1. Germline CDR1 LNHNV, CDR2 YYDKDF (reference sequence). The V gene end was trimmed by 4 bases and the J gene end by 5 bases; junction bases not matched to a gene: 6. There are 15 residues in the CDR3. The chain's CDR3 is CATSKAGTGGDEQYF. In DNA form, the CDR3 reads TGTGCCACCAGCAAAGCCGGGACAGGGGGCGACGAGCAGTACTTC.

The V call is TRBV4-1, the J call TRBJ2-5; 9 bases are a match to TRBD2. The CDR3 consists of 17 residues. Germline V gives CDR1 MGHRA, CDR2 YSYEKL. J gave up 1 base and V 0 bases, and 6 bases lay outside the gene matches. The CDR3 is CASSQDRASGVQETQYF. CDR3 bases: TGCGCCAGCAGCCAAGATAGGGCTAGCGGGGTCCAAGAGACCCAGTACTTC.

This chain connects TRBV2 to TRBJ2-1; 9 bases map to TRBD2. CDR3 size: 18 residues. Germline loops: CDR1 SNHLY, CDR2 FYNNEI. The CDR3 here is CTFSLGSGGRSSYNEQFF. The CDR3, as DNA: TGTACCTTCAGTTTGGGTAGCGGGGGCCGAAGCTCCTACAATGAGCAGTTCTTC.

The table lists this clonotype with a few counts. This chain connects TRBV11-2 to TRBJ2-3; no clear D. Trimming left V 5 bases short and J 6 bases short, with 12 bases between. Germline CDR1 and CDR2: SGHAT and FQNNGV. The CDR3 covers 13 residues. The CDR3 is CASSGTPLDTQYF. CDR3 nucleotide sequence: TGTGCCAGCAGCGGTACACCTCTCGATACGCAGTATTTT.

The gene calls are TRBV18 and TRBJ2-7; D gene uncertain. The CDR3 has 13 amino acids. Germline-derived CDR1 and CDR2 are KGHSH and LQKENI. V gave up 1 base and J gave up 7 bases, with 11 bases separating them. The CDR3 spells CASSPQGSWEQYF. The CDR3, as DNA: TGTGCCAGCTCACCACAAGGGTCCTGGGAGCAGTACTTC. Full variable domain (rest looked up from reference TRBV18 and TRBJ2-7): NAGVMQNPRHLVRRRGQEARLRCSPMKGHSHVYWYRQLPEEGLKFMVYLQKENIIDESGMPKERFSAEFPKEGPSILRIQQVVRGDSAAYFCASSPQGSWEQYFGPGTRLTVT.

This clonotype was recorded a few times. The chain employs TRBV20-1 and TRBJ2-7; 11 nucleotides match TRBD2. Germline V gene lookup returns CDR1 DFQATT and CDR2 SNEGSKA (reference sequence). V shed 6 bases and J 0 bases; nucleotides not matched to a gene: 4. The CDR3 has 14 residues. The CDR3 sequence: CSAMLAGGSYEQYF. The CDR3, as DNA: TGCAGTGCAATGCTAGCGGGGGGCTCCTACGAGCAGTACTTC.

The genes are TRBV4-2 and TRBJ2-1; TRBD1 is a possible D gene (5 bases). CDR3 length equals 16 residues. CDR1 and CDR2 (germline): LGHNA, YNFKEQ. The V end was cut by 0 bases, the J end by 0 bases, with 9 bases between. The CDR3 sequence is CASSQEWTSSYNEQFF. The CDR3, as DNA: TGTGCCAGCAGCCAAGAATGGACAAGCTCCTACAATGAGCAGTTCTTC.

This clonotype was detected a few times. The chain links TRBV9 to TRBJ2-3, with 9 bases lining up with TRBD1. Looked up from germline, CDR1 is SGDLS and CDR2 is YYNGEE. CDR3 length: 15 amino acids. Trimming removed 4 bases from V and 2 bases from J; junction bases left unmatched: 5. The CDR3 spells CASSNRDRATDTQYF. For the CDR3, the DNA is TGTGCCAGCAGCAACCGGGACAGGGCCACAGATACGCAGTATTTT. Full variable domain (rest looked up from reference TRBV9 and TRBJ2-3): DSGVTQTPKHLITATGQRVTLRCSPRSGDLSVYWYQQSLDQGLQFLIQYYNGEERAKGNILERFSAQQFPDLHSELNLSSLELGDSALYFCASSNRDRATDTQYFGPGTRLTVL.

This clonotype was seen a few times. The rearrangement joins TRBV10-3 to TRBJ1-4; D unresolved. Germline V gene sequence: CDR1 ENHRY, CDR2 SYGVKD. The length of the CDR3 is 11 residues. V shed 6 bases and J shed 5 bases, with 4 bases lying between them. CDR3: CAIRDNEKLFF. Written as DNA, the CDR3 is TGTGCCATCAGAGACAATGAAAAACTGTTTTTT.

The chain recombines TRBV7-9 with TRBJ2-7, with D possibly matching TRBD2 (6 bases). The germline CDR1 and CDR2 sequences are SEHNR and FQNEAQ (reference sequence). Trimming took 4 bases from V and 7 from J, leaving 17 bases between them. This CDR3 comprises 14 residues. This CDR3 reads CASSSGERGGEQYF. CDR3 bases: TGTGCCAGCAGCTCGGGGGAAAGGGGCGGGGAGCAGTACTTC.

This clonotype has more than one count but fewer than ten. The junction differs from germline at one of its ends, possibly a read error. This rearrangement joins TRBV5-5 to TRBJ2-7; D not resolved. This CDR3 is 17 amino acids long. The V gene's germline CDR1 is SGHKS and CDR2 YYEKEE (reference sequence). The CDR3 region has the DNA TGTGCCAGCAGAGTTACCCTCCCCCAGCCTGGAATCCACGAGCAGTGCTTC. It translates to CASRVTLPQPGIHEQCF.

The genes are TRBV29-1 and TRBJ2-3, with a tentative D call TRBD2 (6 bases). The germline V gene encodes CDR1 SQVTM and CDR2 ANQGSEA. The CDR3 length is 15 residues. V was shortened by 1 base and J by 5 bases, with 16 bases between the two germline ends. CDR3 region: CSVEGGETPRDTQYF. As DNA, the CDR3 is TGCAGCGTTGAAGGCGGGGAGACCCCTAGAGATACGCAGTATTTT.

This clonotype was counted many times. This chain joins TRBV29-1 and TRBJ2-1; D unclear. Germline V lookup: CDR1 SQVTM, CDR2 ANQGSEA. The CDR3 loop spans 11 amino acids. Trimming pared 4 bases from V and 7 bases from J, leaving 8 bases between. The CDR3 loop reads CSVARGNEQFF. Written as DNA, the CDR3 is TGCAGCGTTGCCCGTGGAAATGAGCAGTTCTTC.

Details on this clonotype: The junction and the germline gene differ at one end; a read error may be behind it. The V and J genes are TRBV7-7 and TRBJ2-3; TRBD2 matches at 14 bases. This CDR3 is built from 16 residues. CDR1 and CDR2 (germline): SSHAT, FNYEAQ (reference sequence). The CDR3 is CASSPGLAGGLDTQYF. DNA of the CDR3: TGTGCTAGCAGCCCAGGACTAGCGGGGGGCCTAGATACGCAGTATTTT.

The rearrangement links TRBV6-4 to TRBJ2-3, with 13 bases matching TRBD2. This CDR3 contains 18 residues. Germline CDR1 MRHNA, CDR2 SNTAGT. The J segment lost 2 bases and the V segment lost 4 bases, leaving 9 bases of the junction unmatched. The CDR3 DNA is TGTGCCAGCAGTGTCGACGGACTAGCGGGGGCCGCCACAGATACGCAGTATTTT. This sequence encodes CASSVDGLAGAATDTQYF.

The chain is built from TRBV9 and TRBJ2-7; possibly TRBD1 or TRBD2 for D (5 bases each). The CDR3 totals 14 residues. Germline V CDR1 and CDR2: SGDLS, YYNGEE. V gave up 4 bases and J gave up 1 base, with 12 bases separating them. This chain's CDR3 is CASSYSGASYEQYF. CDR3 DNA: TGTGCCAGCAGCTACTCCGGGGCTTCCTACGAGCAGTACTTC. Drawing the rest from reference TRBV9 and TRBJ2-7, the complete variable domain is DSGVTQTPKHLITATGQRVTLRCSPRSGDLSVYWYQQSLDQGLQFLIQYYNGEERAKGNILERFSAQQFPDLHSELNLSSLELGDSALYFCASSYSGASYEQYFGPGTRLTVT.

V gene TRBV12-3 or TRBV12-4 combines with J gene TRBJ2-1; the match to TRBD2 covers 7 bases. V lost 3 bases to trimming and J lost 4 bases; unmatched junction nucleotides: 6. The CDR3 totals 15 residues. This CDR3 reads CASSFVAGEYNEQFF. CDR3 nucleotides: TGTGCCAGCAGTTTTGTTGCGGGGGAATACAATGAGCAGTTCTTC.

The genes are TRBV2 and TRBJ2-7; TRBD1 is a possible D gene (5 bases). Trimming took off 0 bases at V and 2 bases at J, with 14 bases between the two ends. The CDR3 is 16 residues long. CDR1 and CDR2 (germline): SNHLY, FYNNEI. This chain's CDR3 is CASSEALTGDTYEQYF. CDR3 bases: TGTGCCAGCAGTGAAGCGCTTACAGGAGACACCTACGAGCAGTACTTC.

The rearrangement joins TRBV29-1 to TRBJ2-7; D perhaps matches TRBD1 (7 bases). The CDR3 is made up of 16 amino acids. V lost 1 base and J lost 0, with 16 bases in between. CDR1 and CDR2 from the germline V gene are SQVTM and ANQGSEA. CDR3 region: CSVEGGEDRSSYEQYF. CDR3 bases: TGCAGCGTTGAAGGAGGGGAGGACAGGAGCTCCTACGAGCAGTACTTC.

This clonotype was seen repeatedly, ten times or more. This rearrangement joins TRBV4-2 to TRBJ1-4; 11 nucleotides line up with TRBD1. The CDR3 contains 16 residues. CDR1 is LGHNA and CDR2 is YNFKEQ in the germline V gene. With V trimmed by 3 bases and J by 7 bases, 7 bases remained unmatched. This CDR3 is CASSHPPGQGGEKLFF. The CDR3 nucleotides are TGTGCCAGCAGCCATCCTCCGGGACAGGGGGGTGAAAAACTGTTTTTT.

This clonotype has a handful of counts. The V and J genes are TRBV20-1 and TRBJ2-7, with D possibly matching TRBD2 (5 bases). The V gene's germline CDR1 is DFQATT and CDR2 SNEGSKA (reference sequence). V was cut by 3 bases and J by 3 bases, with 12 bases left in between. The CDR3 extends over 13 amino acids. The CDR3 protein is CSARSRANYEQYF. DNA for the CDR3: TGCAGTGCTAGGTCGCGGGCCAACTACGAGCAGTACTTC.